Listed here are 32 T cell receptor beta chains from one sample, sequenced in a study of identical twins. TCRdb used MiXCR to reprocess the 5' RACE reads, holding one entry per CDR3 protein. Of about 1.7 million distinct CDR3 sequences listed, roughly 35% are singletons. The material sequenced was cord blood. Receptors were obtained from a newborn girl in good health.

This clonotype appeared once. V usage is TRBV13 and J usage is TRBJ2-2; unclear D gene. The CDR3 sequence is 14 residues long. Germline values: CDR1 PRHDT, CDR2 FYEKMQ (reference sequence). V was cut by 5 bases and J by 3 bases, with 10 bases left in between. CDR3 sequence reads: CASSLLRYTGELFF. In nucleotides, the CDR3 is TGTGCCAGCAGCCTGCTGAGGTACACCGGGGAGCTGTTTTTT.

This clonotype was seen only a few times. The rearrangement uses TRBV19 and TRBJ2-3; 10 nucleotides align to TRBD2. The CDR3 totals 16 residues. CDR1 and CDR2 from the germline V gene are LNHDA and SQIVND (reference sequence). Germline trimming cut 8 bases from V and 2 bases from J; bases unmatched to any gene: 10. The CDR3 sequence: CASQRRTSGTTDTQYF. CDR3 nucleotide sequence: TGTGCCAGTCAACGCCGGACTAGCGGAACCACAGATACGCAGTATTTT.

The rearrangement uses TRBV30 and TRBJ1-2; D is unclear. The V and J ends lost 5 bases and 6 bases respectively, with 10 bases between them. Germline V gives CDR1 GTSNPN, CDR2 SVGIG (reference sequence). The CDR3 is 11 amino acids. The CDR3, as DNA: TGTGCCTGGTTATGGAGCAATGGCTACACCTTC. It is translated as CAWLWSNGYTF.

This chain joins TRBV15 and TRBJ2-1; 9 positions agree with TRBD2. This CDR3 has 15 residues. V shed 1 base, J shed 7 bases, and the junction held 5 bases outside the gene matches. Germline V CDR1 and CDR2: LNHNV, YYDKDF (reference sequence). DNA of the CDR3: TGTGCCACCAGCAGAGTGGTGACTAGCGGTAATGAGCAGTTCTTC. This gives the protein CATSRVVTSGNEQFF.

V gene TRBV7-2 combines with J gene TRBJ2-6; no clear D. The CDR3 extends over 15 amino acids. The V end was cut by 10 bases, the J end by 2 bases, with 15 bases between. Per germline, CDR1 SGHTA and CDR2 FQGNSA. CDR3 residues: CATFPTLPGANVLTF. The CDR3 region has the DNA TGTGCCACATTTCCAACACTCCCTGGGGCCAACGTCCTGACTTTC.

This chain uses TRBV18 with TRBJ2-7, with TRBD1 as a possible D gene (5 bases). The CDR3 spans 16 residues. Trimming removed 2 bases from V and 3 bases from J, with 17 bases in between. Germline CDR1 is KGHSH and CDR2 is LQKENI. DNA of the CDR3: TGTGCCAGCTCACCAAAGCAGGGCTCCGTGGTCTACGAGCAGTACTTC. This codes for CASSPKQGSVVYEQYF.

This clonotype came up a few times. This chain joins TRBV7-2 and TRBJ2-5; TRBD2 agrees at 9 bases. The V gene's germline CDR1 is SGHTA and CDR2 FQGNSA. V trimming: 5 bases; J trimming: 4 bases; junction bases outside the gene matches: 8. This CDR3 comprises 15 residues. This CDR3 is CASSHGGRAAETQYF. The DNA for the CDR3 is TGTGCCAGCAGCCACGGCGGGAGGGCCGCAGAGACCCAGTACTTC.

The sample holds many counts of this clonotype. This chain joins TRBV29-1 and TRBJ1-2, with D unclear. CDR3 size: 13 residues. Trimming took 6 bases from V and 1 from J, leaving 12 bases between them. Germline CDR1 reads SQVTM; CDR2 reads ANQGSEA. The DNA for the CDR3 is TGCAGCGTGTATGGGAAGCTTAACTATGGCTACACCTTC. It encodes CSVYGKLNYGYTF.

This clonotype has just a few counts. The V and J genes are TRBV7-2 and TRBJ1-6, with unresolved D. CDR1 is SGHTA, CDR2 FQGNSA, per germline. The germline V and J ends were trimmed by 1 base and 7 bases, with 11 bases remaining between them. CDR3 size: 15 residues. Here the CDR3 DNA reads TGTGCCAGCAGCTTAGGATGGGGAGAGAATTCACCCCTCCACTTT. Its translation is CASSLGWGENSPLHF.

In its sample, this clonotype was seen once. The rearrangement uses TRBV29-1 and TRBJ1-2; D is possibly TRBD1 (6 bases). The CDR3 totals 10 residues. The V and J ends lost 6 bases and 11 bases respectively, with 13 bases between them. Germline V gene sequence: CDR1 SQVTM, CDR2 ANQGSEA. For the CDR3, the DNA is TGCAGCGTGGCTGCGGGGGCTTACACCTTC. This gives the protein CSVAAGAYTF.

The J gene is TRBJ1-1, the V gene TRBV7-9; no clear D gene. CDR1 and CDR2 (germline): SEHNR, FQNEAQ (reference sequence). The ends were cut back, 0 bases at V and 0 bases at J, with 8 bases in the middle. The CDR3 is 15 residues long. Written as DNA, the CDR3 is TGTGCCAGCAGCTTAGCGGGTTTCATGAACACTGAAGCTTTCTTT. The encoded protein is CASSLAGFMNTEAFF.

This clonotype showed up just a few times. The CDR3 protein is CASSQGGQQFF. The CDR3 DNA follows: TGTGCCAGCAGCCAAGGGGGACAGCAGTTCTTC. The gene calls are TRBV14 and TRBJ2-1; D assignment may be TRBD1 or TRBD2 (5 bases each). This CDR3 comprises 11 residues. Germline assignment: CDR1 SGHDN and CDR2 FVKESK. V shed 1 base and J shed 11 bases, with 6 bases lying between them.

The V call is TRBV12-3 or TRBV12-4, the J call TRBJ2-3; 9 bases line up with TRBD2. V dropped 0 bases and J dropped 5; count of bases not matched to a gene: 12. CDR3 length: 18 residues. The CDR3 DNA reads TGTGCCAGCAGTTTAGCGCGTTTCGCGGGAGGGCCGGGAGATACGCAGTATTTT. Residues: CASSLARFAGGPGDTQYF.

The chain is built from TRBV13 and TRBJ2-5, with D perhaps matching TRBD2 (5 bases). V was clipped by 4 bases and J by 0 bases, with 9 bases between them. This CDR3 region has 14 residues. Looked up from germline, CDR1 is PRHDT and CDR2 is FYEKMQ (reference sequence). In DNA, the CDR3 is TGTGCCAGCAGCTCTAGAGGGTACCAAGAGACCCAGTACTTC. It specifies CASSSRGYQETQYF.

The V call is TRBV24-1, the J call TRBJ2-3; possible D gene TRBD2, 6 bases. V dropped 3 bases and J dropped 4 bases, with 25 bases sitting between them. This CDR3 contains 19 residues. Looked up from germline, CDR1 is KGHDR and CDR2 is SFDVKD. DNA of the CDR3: TGTGCCACCAGTGATCCCCCAAGGTCCAAGCTCTCTAGCGCAGATACGCAGTATTTT. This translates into CATSDPPRSKLSSADTQYF.

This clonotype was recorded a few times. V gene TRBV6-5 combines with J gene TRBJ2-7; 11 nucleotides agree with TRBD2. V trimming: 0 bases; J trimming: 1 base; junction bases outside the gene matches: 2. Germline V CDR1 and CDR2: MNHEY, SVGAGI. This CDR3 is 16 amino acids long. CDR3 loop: CASSYSIAGGSYEQYF. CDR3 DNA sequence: TGTGCCAGCAGTTACTCGATAGCGGGAGGGTCCTACGAGCAGTACTTC.

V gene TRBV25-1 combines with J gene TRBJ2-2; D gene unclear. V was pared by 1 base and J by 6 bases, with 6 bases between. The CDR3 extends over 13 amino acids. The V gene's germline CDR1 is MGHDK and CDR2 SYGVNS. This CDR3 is CASSEFNAGELFF. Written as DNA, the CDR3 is TGTGCCAGCAGTGAATTCAACGCCGGGGAGCTGTTTTTT.

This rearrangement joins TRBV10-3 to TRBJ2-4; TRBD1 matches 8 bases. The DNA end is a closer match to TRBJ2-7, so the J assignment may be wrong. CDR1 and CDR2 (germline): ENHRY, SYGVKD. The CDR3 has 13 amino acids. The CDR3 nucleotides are TGTGCCATCAAAACAGGGGGTCCCTACGAGCAGTACTTC. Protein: CAIKTGGPYEQYF.

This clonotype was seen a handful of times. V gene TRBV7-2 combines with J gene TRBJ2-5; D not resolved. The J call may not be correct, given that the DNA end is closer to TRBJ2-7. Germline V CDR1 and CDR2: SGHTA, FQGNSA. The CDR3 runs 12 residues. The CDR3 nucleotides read TGTGCCAGCAGCCCCGACTGGGGCGAGCAGTACTTC. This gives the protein CASSPDWGEQYF.

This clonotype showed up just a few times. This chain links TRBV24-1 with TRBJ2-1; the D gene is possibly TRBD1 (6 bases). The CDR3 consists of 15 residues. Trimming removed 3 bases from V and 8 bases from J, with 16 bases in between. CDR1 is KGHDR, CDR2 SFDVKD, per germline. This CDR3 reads CATSDPGPRGDEQFF. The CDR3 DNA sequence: TGTGCCACCAGTGATCCGGGACCCAGGGGCGATGAGCAGTTCTTC.

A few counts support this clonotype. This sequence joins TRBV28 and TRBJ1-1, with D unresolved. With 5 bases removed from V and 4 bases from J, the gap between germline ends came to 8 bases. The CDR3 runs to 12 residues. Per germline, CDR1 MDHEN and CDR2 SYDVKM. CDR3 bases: TGTGCCAGCAGTCCCCCAGCCACTGAAGCTTTCTTT. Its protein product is CASSPPATEAFF.

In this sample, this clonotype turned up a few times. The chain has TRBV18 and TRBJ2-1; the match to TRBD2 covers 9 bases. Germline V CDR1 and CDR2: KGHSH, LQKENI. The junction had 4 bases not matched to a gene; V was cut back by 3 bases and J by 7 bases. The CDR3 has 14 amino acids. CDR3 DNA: TGTGCCAGCTCACCCCAGCGGGGGGAAAATGAGCAGTTCTTC. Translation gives CASSPQRGENEQFF.

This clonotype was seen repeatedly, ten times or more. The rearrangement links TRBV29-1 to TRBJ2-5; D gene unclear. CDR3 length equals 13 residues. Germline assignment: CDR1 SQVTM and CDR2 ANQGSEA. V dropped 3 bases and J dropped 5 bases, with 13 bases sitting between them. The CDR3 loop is CSVDWGRPETQYF. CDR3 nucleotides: TGCAGCGTTGATTGGGGTCGTCCGGAGACCCAGTACTTC. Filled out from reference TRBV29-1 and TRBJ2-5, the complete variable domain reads SAVISQKPSRDICQRGTSLTIQCQVDSQVTMMFWYRQQPGQSLTLIATANQGSEATYESGFVIDKFPISRPNLTFSTLTVSNMSPEDSSIYLCSVDWGRPETQYFGPGTRLLVL.

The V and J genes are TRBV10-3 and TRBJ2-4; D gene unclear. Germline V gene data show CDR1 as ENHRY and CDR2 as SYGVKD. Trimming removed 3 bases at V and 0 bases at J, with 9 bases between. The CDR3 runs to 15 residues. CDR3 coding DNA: TGTGCCATCAGTGACCCCAATATAGCCAAAAACATTCAGTACTTC. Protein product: CAISDPNIAKNIQYF.

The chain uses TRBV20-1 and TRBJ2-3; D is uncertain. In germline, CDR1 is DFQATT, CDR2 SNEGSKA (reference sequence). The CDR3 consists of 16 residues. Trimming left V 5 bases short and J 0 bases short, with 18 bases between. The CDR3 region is CSAGPGPTVSTDTQYF. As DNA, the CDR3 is TGCAGTGCTGGGCCCGGACCAACTGTTAGCACAGATACGCAGTATTTT.

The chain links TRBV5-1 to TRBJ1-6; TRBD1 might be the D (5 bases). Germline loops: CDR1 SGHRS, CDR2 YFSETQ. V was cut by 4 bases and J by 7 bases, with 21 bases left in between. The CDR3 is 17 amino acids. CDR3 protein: CASSLKQGSGQNSPLHF. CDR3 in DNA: TGCGCCAGCAGCCTAAAACAAGGTTCCGGACAAAATTCACCCCTCCACTTT. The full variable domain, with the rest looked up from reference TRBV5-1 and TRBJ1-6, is KAGVTQTPRYLIKTRGQQVTLSCSPISGHRSVSWYQQTPGQGLQFLFEYFSETQRNKGNFPGRFSGRQFSNSRSEMNVSTLELGDSALYLCASSLKQGSGQNSPLHFGNGTRLTVT.

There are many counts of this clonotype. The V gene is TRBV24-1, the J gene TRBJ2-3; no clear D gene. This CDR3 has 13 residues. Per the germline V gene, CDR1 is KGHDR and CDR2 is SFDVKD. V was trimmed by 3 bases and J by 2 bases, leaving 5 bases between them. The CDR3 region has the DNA TGTGCCACCAGTGATCAATTCACAGATACGCAGTATTTT. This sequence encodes CATSDQFTDTQYF.

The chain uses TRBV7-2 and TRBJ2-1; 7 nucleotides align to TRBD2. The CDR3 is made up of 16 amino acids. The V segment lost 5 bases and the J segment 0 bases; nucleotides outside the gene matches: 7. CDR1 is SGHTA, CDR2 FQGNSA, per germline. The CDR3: CASSRLGRGSYNEQFF. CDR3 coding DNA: TGTGCCAGCAGCCGTCTGGGGAGGGGCTCCTACAATGAGCAGTTCTTC.

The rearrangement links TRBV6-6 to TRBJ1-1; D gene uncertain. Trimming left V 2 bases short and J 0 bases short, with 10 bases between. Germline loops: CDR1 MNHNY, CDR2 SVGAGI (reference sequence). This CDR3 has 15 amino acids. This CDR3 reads CASSYTLSMNTEAFF. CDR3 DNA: TGTGCCAGCAGTTACACCCTCAGTATGAACACTGAAGCTTTCTTT.

The CDR3 DNA reads TGTGCCAGCATCGGAGGGAGGTGGACTGAAGCTTTCTTT. Protein sequence: CASIGGRWTEAFF. The rearrangement joins TRBV2 to TRBJ1-1, with unresolved D. Trimming cost V 7 bases and J 5 bases, with 14 bases left between them. The CDR3 has 13 residues. Germline CDR1 and CDR2: SNHLY and FYNNEI.

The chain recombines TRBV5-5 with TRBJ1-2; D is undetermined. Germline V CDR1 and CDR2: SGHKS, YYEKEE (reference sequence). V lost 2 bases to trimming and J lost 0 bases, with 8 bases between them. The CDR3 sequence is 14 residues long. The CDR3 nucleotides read TGTGCCAGCAGCTTTGAATGGGCTAACTATGGCTACACCTTC. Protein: CASSFEWANYGYTF.

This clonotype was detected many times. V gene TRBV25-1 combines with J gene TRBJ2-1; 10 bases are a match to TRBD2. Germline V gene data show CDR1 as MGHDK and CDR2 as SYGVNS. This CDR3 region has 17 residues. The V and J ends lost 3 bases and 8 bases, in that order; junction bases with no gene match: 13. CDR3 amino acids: CASSEGLGLAGDHEQFF. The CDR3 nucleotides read TGTGCCAGCAGTGAGGGTCTGGGGCTAGCGGGAGATCATGAGCAGTTCTTC.